This record concerns one TCR beta chain sequence. Its antigen is unknown. The data were taken from a study of cytomegalovirus exposure and HLA in healthy donors. Broader study findings: Sequencing likely generated an artifact that appeared as a cluster of highly shared sequence variants. The authors assumed roughly uniform sequencing depth across donors for presence/absence analyses. Looking again later, the authors saw that most CMV-associated TCR beta chains seemed HLA-restricted. Association of a missense DCLRE1C variant with TCR beta V- and J-gene trimming was reported in a later analysis.

The CDR3 consists of 12 residues. Germline V CDR1 and CDR2: SEHNR, FQNEAQ (reference sequence). In the PCR, 60 Vbeta and 13 Jbeta primers were used. Sequencing used immunoSEQ multiplex PCR; TCRdb keeps in-frame clones, though not all of them. The sample holds around 120,000 clones; roughly 14% are singletons and the top ten take roughly 2%. The sequencing input was PBMCs. The receptor's source is a woman aged 18-29 years in good health and CMV-seronegative. The chain recombines TRBV7-9 with TRBJ2-5; D is unclear. The DNA matches TRBJ2-7 better at its end, which makes the J call doubtful. CDR3 protein: CASSLTSHEQYF. DNA of the CDR3: TGTGCCAGCAGCTTAACCTCGCACGAGCAGTACTTC.